A single sample gave rise to the 20 T cell receptor beta chains below, sequenced in a study of blood T cell repertoires in COVID-19. Method: immunoSEQ multiplex PCR; TCRdb's copy keeps in-frame clones and lacks some. The data hold approximately 260,000 clones, with approximately 79% observed a single time. Sequencing used peripheral blood. The receptors come from a woman of 80 years or more with active or convalescent COVID-19.

Only one count was recorded for this clone. The chain recombines TRBV6-1 with TRBJ1-5; no clear D. CDR1 is MNHNS, CDR2 SASEGT, per germline. Trimming took 3 bases from V and 0 from J, leaving 12 bases between them. This CDR3 is built from 16 residues. The CDR3: CASSDPQLYSNQPQHF. The CDR3 nucleotides are TGTGCCAGCAGTGACCCTCAACTTTATAGCAATCAGCCCCAGCATTTT.

The chain carries TRBV19 and TRBJ2-1; D perhaps matches TRBD2 (6 bases). Germline loops: CDR1 LNHDA, CDR2 SQIVND (reference sequence). V lost 5 bases and J 10 bases, leaving 12 bases between the germline ends. The CDR3 sequence is 12 residues long. The DNA of the CDR3 is TGTGCCAGTAGTGATCGGGAGATCGAGCAGTTCTTC. As protein: CASSDREIEQFF.

This clone was recorded a few times. The chain is built from TRBV23-1 and TRBJ1-1; D unresolved. TRBV23-1 falls under the ORF class, with uncertain function. CDR3 length: 17 residues. The V gene lost 2 bases and the J gene lost 0 bases, with 16 bases spanning the gap. CDR3 protein: CASSQPPLAVLNTEAFF. The CDR3 coding sequence is TGCGCCAGCAGTCAACCTCCGCTGGCGGTTTTGAACACTGAAGCTTTCTTT.

The chain has TRBV5-1 and TRBJ2-3, with a tentative D call TRBD1 (6 bases). Germline-derived CDR1 and CDR2 are SGHRS and YFSETQ. The CDR3 extends over 14 amino acids. With 6 bases removed from V and 1 base from J, the gap between germline ends came to 12 bases. CDR3 loop: CASKGDPGTDTQYF. CDR3 DNA: TGCGCCAGCAAGGGGGATCCGGGCACAGATACGCAGTATTTT.

The rearrangement uses TRBV6-2 or TRBV6-3 and TRBJ1-6; D is uncertain. This CDR3 spans 19 amino acids. CDR1 MNHEY and CDR2 SVGEGT come from the germline V gene. With 5 bases removed from V and 10 bases from J, the gap between germline ends came to 30 bases. CDR3 amino acids: CASSVPPFSRRGGSSPLHF. The CDR3 DNA reads as TGTGCCAGCAGTGTACCACCCTTTAGCCGACGGGGAGGATCATCACCCCTCCACTTT.

The CDR3 region is CASSERHGSYNSPLHF. The CDR3 DNA is TGTGCCAGCAGTGAACGACATGGCTCCTATAATTCACCCCTCCACTTT. The gene calls are TRBV2 and TRBJ1-6; no firm D call. There are 16 residues in the CDR3. From germline, CDR1 is SNHLY and CDR2 FYNNEI. Trimming shortened V by 2 bases and J by 0 bases, and 8 bases separated the two germline ends.

This clone was detected once. The chain carries TRBV11-3 and TRBJ2-1; D possibly corresponds to TRBD2 (6 bases). The CDR3 consists of 18 residues. V was cut by 2 bases and J by 7 bases, with 24 bases left in between. The germline V gene encodes CDR1 SGHNT and CDR2 YENEEA. CDR3 bases: TGTGCCAGCAGCTTATCTGGGGGGTGGCGTGGCTCAGGAAATGAGCAGTTCTTC. It encodes CASSLSGGWRGSGNEQFF. The whole variable domain, filled in from reference TRBV11-3 and TRBJ2-1, reads EAGVVQSPRYKIIEKKQPVAFWCNPISGHNTLYWYLQNLGQGPELLIRYENEEAVDDSQLPKDRFSAERLKGVDSTLKIQPAELGDSAVYLCASSLSGGWRGSGNEQFFGPGTRLTVL.

The V gene is TRBV30, the J gene TRBJ2-7; weak D call: TRBD1 (6 bases). Germline loops: CDR1 GTSNPN, CDR2 SVGIG (reference sequence). V dropped 3 bases and J dropped 5 bases, with 11 bases sitting between them. The CDR3 length is 12 residues. CDR3 sequence: CAWRFGQNEQYF. The CDR3 nucleotides are TGTGCCTGGAGGTTCGGACAGAACGAGCAGTACTTC.

The CDR3 DNA reads TGTGCCAGCGGTCGGACAGGGGAGCACGAGCAGTACTTC. Translated: CASGRTGEHEQYF. The chain recombines TRBV12-3 or TRBV12-4 with TRBJ2-7; 9 nucleotides agree with TRBD1. There are 13 residues in the CDR3. Losses at the gene ends were 8 bases for V and 5 bases for J; bases not matched to a gene: 7.

This clone has a single count. The V call is TRBV20-1, the J call TRBJ1-2; D unclear. V lost 7 bases and J 6 bases, leaving 9 bases between the germline ends. Germline V CDR1 and CDR2: DFQATT, SNEGSKA (reference sequence). The CDR3 totals 10 residues. The CDR3 spells CSVESDGYTF. Here the CDR3 DNA reads TGCAGTGTGGAGTCTGATGGCTACACCTTC.

The rearrangement links TRBV5-1 to TRBJ2-5; tentative D call: TRBD1 (6 bases). There are 14 residues in the CDR3. Germline-derived CDR1 and CDR2 are SGHRS and YFSETQ. The V and J ends lost 2 bases and 3 bases respectively, with 11 bases between them. The CDR3 loop reads CASSFGTSKETQYF. The DNA for the CDR3 is TGCGCCAGCAGCTTCGGGACATCTAAAGAGACCCAGTACTTC.

The CDR3 here is CASSLGRTAQYF. Here the CDR3 DNA reads TGTGCCAGCAGTTTAGGTAGGACTGCGCAGTATTTT. The genes are TRBV27 and TRBJ2-3, with D possibly TRBD2 on 5 matching bases. With 2 bases removed from V and 10 bases from J, the gap between germline ends came to 10 bases. The CDR3 covers 12 residues. Germline CDR1 and CDR2: MNHEY and SMNVEV (reference sequence).

This rearrangement joins TRBV3-1 (or the pseudogene TRBV3-2) to TRBJ2-1; no reliable D call. Germline V lookup: CDR1 LGHDT, CDR2 YNNKEL (reference sequence). V was trimmed by 4 bases and J by 4 bases, leaving 17 bases between them. The CDR3 is 16 amino acids. The CDR3 here is CASSRKTTQPYNEQFF. In nucleotides, the CDR3 is TGTGCCAGCAGCCGTAAGACGACACAACCATACAATGAGCAGTTCTTC.

This clone showed up just a few times. The chain carries TRBV30 and TRBJ1-3; possibly TRBD1 for D (5 bases). With 4 bases removed from V and 4 bases from J, the gap between germline ends came to 20 bases. This CDR3 has 16 amino acids. From germline, CDR1 is GTSNPN and CDR2 SVGIG (reference sequence). CDR3 nucleotides: TGTGCCTGGAAGGGGCCTGCGAAGTTTGGGGGAAACACCATATATTTT. Its translation is CAWKGPAKFGGNTIYF.

The gene calls are TRBV6-6 and TRBJ1-3; D gene unclear. The CDR3 sequence is 16 residues long. The V gene lost 0 bases and the J gene lost 4 bases, with 13 bases spanning the gap. Germline CDR1 and CDR2: MNHNY and SVGAGI (reference sequence). CDR3 residues: CASSYSPQVIGNTIYF. The CDR3 DNA reads TGTGCCAGCAGTTACTCCCCGCAGGTTATCGGAAACACCATATATTTT.

This rearrangement joins TRBV27 to TRBJ1-2; D possibly corresponds to TRBD1 (5 bases). The germline gives CDR1 MNHEY, CDR2 SMNVEV (reference sequence). Trimming pared 7 bases from V and 2 bases from J, leaving 14 bases between. CDR3 length equals 14 residues. In DNA, the CDR3 is TGTGCCAGCATGGCGGCCGGGGGGAACTATGGCTACACCTTC. This translates into CASMAAGGNYGYTF.

The gene calls are TRBV5-1 and TRBJ2-5; 8 bases are shared with TRBD1. V gave up 0 bases and J gave up 6 bases; unmatched junction bases: 10. The CDR3 is 16 amino acids. Germline assignment: CDR1 SGHRS and CDR2 YFSETQ. This chain's CDR3 is CASSLDIGQGAQTQYF. The CDR3 region has the DNA TGCGCCAGCAGCTTGGATATTGGACAGGGCGCGCAGACCCAGTACTTC.

The V call is TRBV4-1, the J call TRBJ1-2; D might be TRBD1 (6 bases). Looked up from germline, CDR1 is MGHRA and CDR2 is YSYEKL. This CDR3 has 13 amino acids. With 1 base removed from V and 10 bases from J, the gap between germline ends came to 13 bases. The CDR3 loop is CASSQVWTEDYTF. Here the CDR3 DNA reads TGCGCCAGCAGCCAAGTATGGACAGAAGACTACACCTTC.

This rearrangement joins TRBV27 to TRBJ1-1, with TRBD1 matching 12 bases. The length of the CDR3 is 19 residues. The V and J ends lost 2 bases and 0 bases, in that order; junction bases with no gene match: 10. The germline V gene encodes CDR1 MNHEY and CDR2 SMNVEV (reference sequence). CDR3 amino acids: CASSLEFGTGGLMNTEAFF. The CDR3 DNA is TGTGCCAGCAGTTTAGAGTTCGGGACAGGGGGCTTGATGAACACTGAAGCTTTCTTT.

This chain uses TRBV6-1 with TRBJ1-2; D not certain. Per the germline V gene, CDR1 is MNHNS and CDR2 is SASEGT. This CDR3 contains 13 residues. V was shortened by 0 bases and J by 6 bases, with 8 bases between the two germline ends. In DNA form, the CDR3 reads TGTGCCAGCAGTGAAGCGCAGGATGATGGCTACACCTTC. It translates to CASSEAQDDGYTF.